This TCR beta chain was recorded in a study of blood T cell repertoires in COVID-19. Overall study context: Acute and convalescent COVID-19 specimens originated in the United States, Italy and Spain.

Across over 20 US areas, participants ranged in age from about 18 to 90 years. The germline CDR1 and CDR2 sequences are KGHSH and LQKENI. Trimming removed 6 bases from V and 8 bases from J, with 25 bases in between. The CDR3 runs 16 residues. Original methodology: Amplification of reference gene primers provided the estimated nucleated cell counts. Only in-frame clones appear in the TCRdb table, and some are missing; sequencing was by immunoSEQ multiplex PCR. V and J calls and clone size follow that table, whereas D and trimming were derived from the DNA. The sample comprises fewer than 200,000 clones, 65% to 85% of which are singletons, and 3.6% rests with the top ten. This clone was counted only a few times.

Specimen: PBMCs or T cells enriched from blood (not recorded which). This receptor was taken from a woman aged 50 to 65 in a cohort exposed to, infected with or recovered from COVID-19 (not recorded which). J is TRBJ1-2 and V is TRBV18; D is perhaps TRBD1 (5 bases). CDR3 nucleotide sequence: TGTGCCAGCTCCCCGGAGATGAGGACAACCACACGGGGCTACACCTTC. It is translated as CASSPEMRTTTRGYTF.